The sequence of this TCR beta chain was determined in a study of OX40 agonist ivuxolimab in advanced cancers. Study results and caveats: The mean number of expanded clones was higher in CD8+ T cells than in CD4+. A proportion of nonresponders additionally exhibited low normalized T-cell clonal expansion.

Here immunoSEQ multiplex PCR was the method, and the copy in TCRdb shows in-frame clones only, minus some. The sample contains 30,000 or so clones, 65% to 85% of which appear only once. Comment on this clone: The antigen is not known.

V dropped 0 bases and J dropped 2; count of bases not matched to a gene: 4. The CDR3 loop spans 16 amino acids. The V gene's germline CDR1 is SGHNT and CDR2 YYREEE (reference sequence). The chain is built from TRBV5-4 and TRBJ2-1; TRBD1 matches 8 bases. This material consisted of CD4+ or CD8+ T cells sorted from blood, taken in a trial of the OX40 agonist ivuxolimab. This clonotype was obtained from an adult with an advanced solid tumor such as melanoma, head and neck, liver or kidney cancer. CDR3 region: CASSLGTGFAYNEQFF. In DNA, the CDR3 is TGTGCCAGCAGCTTGGGGACAGGGTTCGCCTACAATGAGCAGTTCTTC.